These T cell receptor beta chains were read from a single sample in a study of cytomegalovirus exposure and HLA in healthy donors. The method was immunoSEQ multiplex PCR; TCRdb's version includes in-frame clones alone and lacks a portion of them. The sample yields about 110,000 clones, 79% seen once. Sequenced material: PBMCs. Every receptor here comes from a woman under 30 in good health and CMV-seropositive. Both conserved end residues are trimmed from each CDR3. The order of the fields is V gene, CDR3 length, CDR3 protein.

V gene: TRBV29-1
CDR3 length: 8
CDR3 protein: SDREETQY

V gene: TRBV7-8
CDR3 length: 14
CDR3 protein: ASSSAVAGEGNEQF

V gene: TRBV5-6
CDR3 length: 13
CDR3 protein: ASSLLVESHTEAF

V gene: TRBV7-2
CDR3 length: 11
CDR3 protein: ASSLRQQIEAF

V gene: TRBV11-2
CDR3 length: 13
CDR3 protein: ASSLDRTVQETQY

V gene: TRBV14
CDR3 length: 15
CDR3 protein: ASSQDLRQGGFGKAF

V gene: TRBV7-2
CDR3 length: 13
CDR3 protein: ASSLEAPGGSPLH

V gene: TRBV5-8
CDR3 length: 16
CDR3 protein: ASRQIGTAQLSNQPQH

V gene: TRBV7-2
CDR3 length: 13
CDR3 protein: ASSSPGLAPYEQY

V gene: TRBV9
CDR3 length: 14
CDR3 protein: ASARTPQVGTDTQY

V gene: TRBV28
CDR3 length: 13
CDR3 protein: ASSYLTGPRYEQY

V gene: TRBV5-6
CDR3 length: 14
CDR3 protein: ASSSHRRGRFDGYT

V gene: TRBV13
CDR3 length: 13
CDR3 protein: ASSLRQGLHEKLF

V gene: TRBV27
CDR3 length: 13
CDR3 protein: ASSSSTFSNQPQH

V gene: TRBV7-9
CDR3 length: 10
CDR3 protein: SSSGNRGLQD

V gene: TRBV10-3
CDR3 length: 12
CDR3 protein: AIRGTSGYNEQF

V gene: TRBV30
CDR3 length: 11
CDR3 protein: AWRRRDNSPLH

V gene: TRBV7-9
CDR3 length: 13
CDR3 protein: ASSTRLAGGPTQY

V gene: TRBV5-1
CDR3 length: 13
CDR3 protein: ASRASGRSTDTQY

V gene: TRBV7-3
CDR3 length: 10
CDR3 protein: ASSSRNTEAF

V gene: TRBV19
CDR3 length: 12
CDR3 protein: ASSNLGRSTEAF

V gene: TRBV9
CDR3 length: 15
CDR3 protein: ASSPQGGTGYNSPLH

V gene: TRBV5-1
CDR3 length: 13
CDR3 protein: ASSGLAGAGETQY

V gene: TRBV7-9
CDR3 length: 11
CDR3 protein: ASSLAAAGSAF

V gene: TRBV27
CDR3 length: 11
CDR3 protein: ASMWRPGQPQH

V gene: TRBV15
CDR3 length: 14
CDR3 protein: ATSSGLWPFYTEAF

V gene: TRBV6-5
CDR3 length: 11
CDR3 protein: ASSSPAGSGYT

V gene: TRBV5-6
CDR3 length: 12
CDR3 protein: ASSLQGVGQPQH

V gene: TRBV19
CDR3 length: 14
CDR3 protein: ASNPTGRNGNQPQH

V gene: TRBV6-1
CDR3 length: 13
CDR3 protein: ASTQTSGQYNEQF

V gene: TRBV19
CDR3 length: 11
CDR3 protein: ASSRGRGNEQF

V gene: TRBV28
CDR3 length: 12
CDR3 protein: ASSLVGHPYGYT

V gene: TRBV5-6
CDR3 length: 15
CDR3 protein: ASSFYRGLGGNQPQH

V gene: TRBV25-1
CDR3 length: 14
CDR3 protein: ASSDDDSGLSGELF

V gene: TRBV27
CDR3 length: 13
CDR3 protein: ASSLKAIAGDEQY

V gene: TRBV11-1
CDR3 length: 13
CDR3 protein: ASSSRQVAKNIQY

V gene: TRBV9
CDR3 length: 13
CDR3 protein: ASSVDGGVNEKLF

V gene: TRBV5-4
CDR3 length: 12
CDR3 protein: ASSPSGSGHEQF

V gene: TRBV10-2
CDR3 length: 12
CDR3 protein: ASSEGLAVRGQF

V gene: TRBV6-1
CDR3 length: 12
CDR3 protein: ASSERPGPETQY

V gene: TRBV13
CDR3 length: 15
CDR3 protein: DSSLDSVTGATGELF

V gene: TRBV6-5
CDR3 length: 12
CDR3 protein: ASRPTGDPYGYT

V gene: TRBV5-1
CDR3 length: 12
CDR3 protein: ASSWTGTSYEQY

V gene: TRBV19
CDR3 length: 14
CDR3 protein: ASRTISRGSYNEQF

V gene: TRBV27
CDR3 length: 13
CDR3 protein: ASSLFGDRGYEQY

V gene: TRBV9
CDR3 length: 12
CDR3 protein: ASSTGPVDTEAF